Listed below are T cell receptor beta chains from one sample, sequenced in a study of blood T cell repertoires in COVID-19. The data were produced by immunoSEQ multiplex PCR, yet TCRdb's version contains in-frame clones alone and is incomplete. Of 35,000 to 40,000 clones in the sample, 87% were seen once. The specimen sequenced was peripheral blood. The receptor set was obtained from a human donor in a cohort sampled during active COVID-19. Each CDR3 is given with its conserved first and last residue. The order of the fields is V gene, D gene, J gene, CDR3 protein. The D gene is left open where the match is weak.

>TRBV2|TRBD1|TRBJ1-2
CASSVRDRSGYTF
>TRBV2|NA|TRBJ2-5
CASSSGQVGLVVETQYF
>TRBV5-1|TRBD1|TRBJ1-1
CASSLGQDLNTEAFF
>TRBV7-8|TRBD2|TRBJ2-1
CASNYREAGKGVGREKYNEQFF
>TRBV5-4|NA|TRBJ2-1
CASSDGRNEQFF
>TRBV5-1|NA|TRBJ2-3
CASSLAQGTDTQYF
>TRBV28|TRBD1|TRBJ1-2
CASSLTGTGNGYTF
>TRBV28|TRBD1|TRBJ1-2
CASSLDRVYGYTF
>TRBV7-3|TRBD2|TRBJ2-5
CASSPTAGDRETQYF
>TRBV13|NA|TRBJ2-3
CASSPGWGTDTQYF
>TRBV14|NA|TRBJ2-1
CASSQGAGRFHEQFF
>TRBV7-3|NA|TRBJ2-7
CASRIIIQGPIYEQYF
>TRBV5-5|NA|TRBJ2-7
CASQRDTGYEQYF
>TRBV4-1|NA|TRBJ2-2
CASSQEGHGQLNTGELFF
>TRBV24-1|TRBD1|TRBJ2-2
CATGQGGNTGELFF
>TRBV11-2|TRBD2|TRBJ2-3
CASSPGLPAGGTSTDTQYF